A single sample gave rise to the 7 T cell receptor beta chains below, sequenced in a study of glioma-infiltrating T cells after dendritic cell vaccination (dated by TCRdb to the mid-2010s). Library generation was performed with the immunoSEQ multiplex PCR assay. TCRdb stores this immuneACCESS table with in-frame sequences only. Part of the clones is absent; in the studies checked, under half of the shortfall reflects unresolved V genes, and no reason is known for the rest. A total of 70,000 to 95,000 clones appear in this sample, over 75% of them only once. 2% to 2.5% of the sample goes to the ten largest clones. The time point tag for this specimen amounts to: after dendritic cell vaccination, including at tumor progression/relapse. The sequencing here drew on blood, taken after dendritic cell vaccination. The receptor set was obtained from a human donor with glioblastoma.

This chain links TRBV28 with TRBJ2-5; D gene ambiguous. The V end was cut by 8 bases, the J end by 5 bases, with 12 bases between. Germline loops: CDR1 MDHEN, CDR2 SYDVKM. This CDR3 comprises 12 residues. This chain's CDR3 is CASGSLRETQYF. DNA for the CDR3: TGTGCCAGCGGTTCTCTGCGGGAGACCCAGTACTTC.

CDR3 nucleotide sequence: TGTGCCAGCAGCGCCAGGGGGCCCACTCTTGGAAACACCATATATTTT. Protein: CASSARGPTLGNTIYF. The rearrangement uses TRBV9 and TRBJ1-3, with 8 bases fitting TRBD1. Per the germline V gene, CDR1 is SGDLS and CDR2 is YYNGEE. The CDR3 runs to 16 residues. V trimming: 3 bases; J trimming: 3 bases; junction bases outside the gene matches: 8.

J is TRBJ1-2 and V is TRBV15, with D possibly matching TRBD1 (5 bases). Trimming shortened V by 6 bases and J by 8 bases, and 10 bases separated the two germline ends. The CDR3 runs 11 residues. The V gene's germline CDR1 is LNHNV and CDR2 YYDKDF (reference sequence). CDR3 region: CATRHSGGYTF. The DNA for the CDR3 is TGTGCCACCAGGCACTCAGGGGGCTACACCTTC.

This clone came up a few times. As DNA, the CDR3 is TGTGCCAGCAGCTTATCTGGGAGGGCCCCCAATGAGCAGTTCTTC. The encoded protein is CASSLSGRAPNEQFF. V usage is TRBV7-9 and J usage is TRBJ2-1; 7 bases map to TRBD2. The junction had 7 bases not matched to a gene; V was cut back by 2 bases and J by 6 bases. This CDR3 has 15 residues. CDR1 is SEHNR and CDR2 is FQNEAQ in the germline V gene (reference sequence).

The chain employs TRBV5-4 and TRBJ2-5; D possibly corresponds to TRBD1 (6 bases). CDR1 and CDR2 from the germline V gene are SGHNT and YYREEE (reference sequence). V lost 4 bases and J 3 bases, leaving 19 bases between the germline ends. The CDR3 spans 16 residues. CDR3 sequence reads: CASSGITGRLEETQYF. As DNA, the CDR3 is TGTGCCAGCAGCGGTATTACAGGGAGATTGGAAGAGACCCAGTACTTC.

The chain combines TRBV5-1 with TRBJ2-5, with 16 nucleotides matching TRBD2. Germline V gives CDR1 SGHRS, CDR2 YFSETQ. CDR3 length equals 16 residues. V was pared by 3 bases and J by 4 bases, with 3 bases of the junction left unmatched. CDR3 DNA sequence: TGCGCCAGCAGCTCGGGACTAGCGGGAGGGGGAGAGACCCAGTACTTC. It codes for CASSSGLAGGGETQYF.

The chain carries TRBV5-5 and TRBJ2-1, with D uncertain. V shed 2 bases and J shed 5 bases, with 20 bases lying between them. The CDR3 is 17 residues long. Germline V gives CDR1 SGHKS, CDR2 YYEKEE (reference sequence). The CDR3 here is CASSFRQASRSNNEQFF. DNA for the CDR3: TGTGCCAGCAGCTTCAGGCAGGCTTCCCGATCAAACAATGAGCAGTTCTTC.